This paragraph covers one T cell receptor (beta chain) sequence. Its antigen is unidentified. Germline assignment: CDR1 SGHRS and CDR2 YFSETQ. V lost 4 bases to trimming and J lost 4 bases, with 14 bases between them. This CDR3 spans 14 amino acids. The sample is drawn from a study of shared clonotypes between healthy human individuals. Study results and limitations: Donor clonotype sharing was expected to depend on sequencing depth. The sole specimen, blood, was sampled, and tissue repertoires likely differ.

Method: immunoSEQ multiplex PCR; TCRdb's copy keeps in-frame clones and lacks some. The sample consists of about 1.5 million clones, approximately 98% of them appearing once. The TCR sequence derives from a man aged 25 to 45 in good health. The V and J genes are TRBV5-1 and TRBJ1-2; D is unresolved. Sequences were obtained from naive CD4+ T cells sorted from blood. Subset in this sample: CD45RA+ positively selected. CDR3 in amino acids: CASSPGLTTYGYTF. The CDR3 coding sequence is TGCGCCAGCAGCCCGGGATTAACCACCTATGGCTACACCTTC.